This T cell receptor (beta chain) was obtained from a study of cytomegalovirus exposure and HLA in healthy donors (TCRdb year 2017). Describing the broader study: An earlier analysis of approximately 550 of the donors reported 250 to 300 Gb of sequence data and some 120 million unique TCR beta sequences from 150 million to 200 million T cells. Four or five DR-DQ haplotypes were handled as single units for association and clustering, since linkage in the cohort was strong. Donor age, sex, ethnicity and CMV serostatus were compiled alongside the repertoire data. Among under 450 genotyped donors of the cohort, an average of about 240,000 unique TCR beta nucleotide sequences were sequenced per donor, roughly 20% of them non-productive. Roughly 300 gigabases of sequencing data and approximately 85 million unique TCR sequences were included in an early release covering 550 to 650 HLA-typed donors. The study combined high-throughput TCR immunosequencing, statistical association of individual TCRs with disease status, and machine learning to predict cytomegalovirus infection status. HLA typing covered class I and class II loci at four-digit resolution. All discovery cohort repertoires had been generated on a single sequencing platform. The study aimed to test whether cataloging public T cell receptors could reveal signatures of past pathogen exposure. Besides the first cohort of around 700 subjects, a separate validation cohort made up of 120 different subjects was used. A later genetic analysis used genome-wide SNP genotypes for about 65% of the 666 donors, treating that subset as a discovery cohort. Typing coverage varied by locus: roughly 620-630 donors for A, B, C, DRB1 and DQB1; approximately 500 for DQA1; 600 to 610 for DPA1; roughly 470 for DPB1. In an earlier analysis of 587 of the donors, high-throughput TCR beta sequencing was used to judge whether each TCR beta V gene segment behaved as functional or pseudogenic. The study profiled the T cell repertoires of more than 500 subjects by immunosequencing and related them to cytomegalovirus serostatus. Rather than using new phenotypic data, the later analysis identified candidate immune exposures from TCR beta sequences and from how often those sequences occurred across donors. In a later analysis, previously published TCR beta repertoires from hundreds of donors were re-analyzed and high-resolution HLA genotyping was added so that TCR occurrence patterns could be studied. Of the approximately 400 genotyped donors, more than 75% were placed in the genetic ancestry cluster associated with self-reported Caucasian donors.

The CDR3 starts with the cysteine, ends with the phenylalanine, and has 15 residues. Only CDR3 DNA remains: 45 bases, in frame from the first base. The junction shows trimming of 1 base on V and 5 bases on J, plus 14 bases between the germline ends. Sequences MNHEY (CDR1) and SVGAGI (CDR2) are obtained from the germline V gene. Study-wide findings and limitations: In both the original and validation cohorts, the classifier was reported to diagnose cytomegalovirus status with high specificity and sensitivity. A further reported finding was that TCR beta sequences accurately predicted the HLA-A and HLA-B alleles for most subjects in the first cohort. In a later analysis, HLA-associated TCR beta chains showed more clonal expansion and lower generation probabilities than non-associated chains that were equally common. Some IMGT-functional V segments, including TRBV6-2 and TRBV6-3, could not be distinguished by the 87-base-pair reads and were therefore excluded. The presence/absence analyses assumed that sequencing depth was roughly uniform across donors, and that assumption may not be true. At a false discovery rate of 0.05, a later analysis linked approximately 18,000 TCR beta sequences to specific HLA alleles. In an earlier analysis of more than 450 of the donors, most TCR beta V segments were observed in productive rearrangements about 87% or about 30% of the time, broadly matching IMGT annotations. According to a later analysis, most CMV-associated TCR beta chains appeared to be HLA-restricted, and the HLA associations seemed to be driven largely by CMV exposure. In this cohort, only TCR beta chains were sequenced, and detectable features were limited by the absence of alpha or paired-chain data. HLA typing was unavailable for some donors at each locus, so association tests used only the typed subset. A group of highly shared sequence variants was considered likely to be a technical artifact of the sequencing pipeline. The only immune exposure information available for the cohort was CMV serostatus. Strong co-occurrence of HLA alleles, especially DR and DQ, made assigning TCR associations to individual alleles difficult. Most TCR sequences were observed very rarely across donors, whereas some public TCRs were present in many individuals. According to a later analysis, parvovirus B19, influenza, CMV and Epstein-Barr virus appeared linked to several top co-occurrence clusters. The study gave a list of 150 to 200 TCR beta chains associated with cytomegalovirus. An association between a missense DCLRE1C variant and V-gene and J-gene trimming of TCR beta chains was found in a later genetic analysis and replicated in an independent cohort. The earlier analysis of some 560 of the donors excluded roughly 16 rarely observed V segments, including chromosome 9 orphons, because counts were too low. Linkage disequilibrium might explain the correlated functional status among segregating V segments, but an unknown experimental factor could not be ruled out. In a later analysis, the rate of TCR association differed among HLA loci, with DRB1 alleles having the most associated TCRs and HLA-C alleles having the fewest. Three of the identified cytomegalovirus-associated TCR beta chains were confirmed in vitro to be specific for cytomegalovirus antigens. The authors suggested that the approach could potentially be generalized to other disease states and immunological phenotypes. Compared with the approximately 600-donor mean, donors in an Asian-associated ancestry cluster had fewer N-insertions in productive TCRs, according to a later genetic analysis.

A note on this clone: It has no known antigen specificity. The input lacks base qualities; no much larger clone sits a single base away.

In total, roughly 670 healthy bone marrow donors made up the cohort. All cohort members were sampled while nominally healthy, although unrecorded immune exposures were likely present. The donor tested CMV seronegative and was one of the 352 seronegative cohort members. A peripheral blood sample was collected from each donor, and TCR beta sequencing was performed on peripheral blood mononuclear cells. Genomic DNA extraction from the blood cell samples was performed with the Qiagen DNeasy Blood Extraction Kit. Library preparation was by the immunoSEQ multiplex PCR assay. A mixture of 60 forward primers for TCR Vbeta segments and 13 reverse primers for TCR Jbeta segments was used in the multiplex PCR. Amplification of the CDR3 region of rearranged TCR beta genes was performed with a multiplex PCR assay on genomic DNA. Amplified TCR beta libraries were sequenced as 87-base-pair reads on the Illumina HiSeq System. Regarding the original processing steps: A later analysis counted tens of millions of unique TCR beta chains across the approximately 700 repertoires, and some 12 million of these chains were shared by at least two donors. To remove PCR and sequencing errors, raw reads were error-corrected and collapsed into unique sequences using a nearest-neighbor algorithm that merged closely related sequences. V, D and J gene segments were assigned by aligning CDR3 sequences to IMGT reference sequences. For a sequence to be retained, a match of at least six nucleotides was required to both a V gene segment and a J gene segment. Rearrangements were classified as productive when the CDR3 lacked stop codons and remained in frame with V and J, and all other rearrangements were classified as non-productive. Following IMGT convention, CDR3 was defined as the stretch from the second conserved V-encoded cysteine up to the conserved J-encoded phenylalanine. In an earlier analysis of roughly 580 of the donors, sequences lacking an unambiguous match to a single V gene segment were excluded. In an earlier analysis of some 590 of the donors, a V segment was called functional when productive rearrangements were above 56.7%, and segregating when the standard deviation between donors exceeded 5%. A statistical classification framework was developed to diagnose cytomegalovirus status using the catalog of TCR beta chain sequences. In a later analysis, V and J genes were assigned by comparing TCR nucleotide sequences against IMGT/GENE-DB human TR gene sequences. A later analysis assigned CDR3 sequences and most-parsimonious VDJ recombination scenarios with the TCRdist pipeline. A later analysis defined each TCR beta chain by its CDR3 amino acid sequence plus V-gene family, and excluded reads lacking a unique V-gene family. To address suspected cross-contamination and a sequencing artifact, a later analysis removed a few hundred highly shared, low-generation-probability nucleotide sequences. In a later analysis, a clonal expansion index was calculated for each public chain from normalized within-repertoire ranks of inferred template counts. In a later analysis, generation probabilities were computed with a VDJ recombination model fitted to out-of-frame rearrangements, and the resulting probabilities were checked against IGoR. Hypergeometric tests were used in a later analysis to score TCR-TCR, TCR-HLA and TCR-CMV co-occurrence, with a repertoire-size bias correction applied to the TCR pairs. In a later analysis, false discovery rates were estimated by permuting HLA or CMV assignments 20 times. In a later analysis, co-occurring TCRs were grouped with DBSCAN, and TCRdist sequence similarity was added when clustering was performed within HLA-allele-positive subsets. Repertoires with fewer than 30,000 or more than 120,000 public chains were left out of co-occurrence clustering, as were five repertoires with anomalous nucleotide sharing. The clones in this table, taken by TCRdb from immuneACCESS, are in-frame only. Not every clone is retained; where verified, under half of the shortfall comes from an unresolved V gene, and the cause of the rest is unknown. V, J and clone size are those of that table, while D and trimming were read from the DNA. In this sample the table shows over 75,000 clones, approximately 88% of which occur a single time. Clones ranked in the top ten supply 2.4% of the sample.

The chain was built from TRBV6-5 and TRBJ2-5; the D gene cannot be named for sure. This clonotype originated in a woman aged 45-60 years in good health and CMV-seronegative. Sequenced sample: PBMCs. CDR3 protein: CASSYFSGNRETQYF. DNA sequence: TGTGCCAGCAGTTACTTTTCAGGCAATAGGGAGACCCAGTACTTC.